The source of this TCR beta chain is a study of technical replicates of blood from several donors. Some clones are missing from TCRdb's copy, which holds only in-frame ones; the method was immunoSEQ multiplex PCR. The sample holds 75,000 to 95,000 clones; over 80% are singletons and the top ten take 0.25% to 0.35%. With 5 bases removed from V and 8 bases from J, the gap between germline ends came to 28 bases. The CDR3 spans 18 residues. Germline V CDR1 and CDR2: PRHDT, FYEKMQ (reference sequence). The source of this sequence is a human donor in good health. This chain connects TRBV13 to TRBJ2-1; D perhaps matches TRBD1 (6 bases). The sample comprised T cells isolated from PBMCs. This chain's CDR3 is CASSPELTLQGIWHEQFF. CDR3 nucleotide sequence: TGTGCCAGCAGCCCAGAATTAACCCTACAGGGCATCTGGCATGAGCAGTTCTTC.